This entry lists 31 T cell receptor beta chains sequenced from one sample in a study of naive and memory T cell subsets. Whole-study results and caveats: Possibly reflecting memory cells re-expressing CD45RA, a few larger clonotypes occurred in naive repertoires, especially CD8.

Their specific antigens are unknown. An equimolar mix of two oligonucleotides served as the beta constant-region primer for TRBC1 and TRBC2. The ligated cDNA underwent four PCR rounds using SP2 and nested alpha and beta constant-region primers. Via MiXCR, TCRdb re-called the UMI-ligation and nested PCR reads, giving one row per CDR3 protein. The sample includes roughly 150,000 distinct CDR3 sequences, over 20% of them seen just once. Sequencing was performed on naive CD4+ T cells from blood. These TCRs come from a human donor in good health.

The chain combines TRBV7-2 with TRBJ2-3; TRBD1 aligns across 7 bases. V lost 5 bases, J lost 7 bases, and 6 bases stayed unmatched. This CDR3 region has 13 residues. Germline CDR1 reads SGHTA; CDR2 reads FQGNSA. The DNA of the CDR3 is TGTGCCAGCAGCCCTTGGGACAGACATACGCAGTATTTT. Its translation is CASSPWDRHTQYF.

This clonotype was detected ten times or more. DNA of the CDR3: TGTGCCAGCACCGACCCGGGTCGTGGAGGGGATGAGCAGTTCTTC. It is translated as CASTDPGRGGDEQFF. The chain has TRBV28 and TRBJ2-1; weak D call: TRBD2 (6 bases). Trimming removed 7 bases from V and 8 bases from J, with 21 bases in between. Looked up from germline, CDR1 is MDHEN and CDR2 is SYDVKM. This CDR3 comprises 15 residues.

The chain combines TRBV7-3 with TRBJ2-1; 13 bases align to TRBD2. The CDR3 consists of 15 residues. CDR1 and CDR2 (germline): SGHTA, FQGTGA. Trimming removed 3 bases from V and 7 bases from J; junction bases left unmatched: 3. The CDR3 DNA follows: TGTGCCAGCAGCTTGGGGACTAGCGGGAAGAATGAGCAGTTCTTC. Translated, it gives CASSLGTSGKNEQFF.

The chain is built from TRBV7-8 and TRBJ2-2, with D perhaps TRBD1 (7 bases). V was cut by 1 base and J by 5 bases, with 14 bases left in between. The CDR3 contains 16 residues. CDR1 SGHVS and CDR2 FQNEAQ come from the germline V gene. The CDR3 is CASSLVAGGGTGELFF. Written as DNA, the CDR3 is TGTGCCAGCAGCTTAGTCGCAGGGGGAGGAACCGGGGAGCTGTTTTTT.

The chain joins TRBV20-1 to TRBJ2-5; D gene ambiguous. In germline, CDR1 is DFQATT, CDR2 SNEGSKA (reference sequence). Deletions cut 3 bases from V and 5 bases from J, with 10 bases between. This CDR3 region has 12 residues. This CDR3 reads CSASQNPETQYF. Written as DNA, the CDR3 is TGCAGTGCTAGTCAGAACCCTGAGACCCAGTACTTC.

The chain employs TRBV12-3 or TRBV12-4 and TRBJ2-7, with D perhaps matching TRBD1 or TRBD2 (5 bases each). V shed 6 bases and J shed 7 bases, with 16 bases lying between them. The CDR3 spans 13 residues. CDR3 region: CASRAGTRLEQYF. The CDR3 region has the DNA TGTGCCAGCAGGGCAGGGACGAGGCTTGAGCAGTACTTC.

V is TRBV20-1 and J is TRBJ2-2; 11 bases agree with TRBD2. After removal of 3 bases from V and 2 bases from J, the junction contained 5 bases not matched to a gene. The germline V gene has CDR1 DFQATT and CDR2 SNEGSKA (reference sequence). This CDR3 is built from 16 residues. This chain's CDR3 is CSARDSGRANTGELFF. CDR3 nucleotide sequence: TGCAGTGCTAGGGATAGCGGGAGGGCCAACACCGGGGAGCTGTTTTTT.

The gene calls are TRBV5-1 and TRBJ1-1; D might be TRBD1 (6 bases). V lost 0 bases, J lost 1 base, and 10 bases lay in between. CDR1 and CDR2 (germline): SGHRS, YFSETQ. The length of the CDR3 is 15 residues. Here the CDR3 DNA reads TGCGCCAGCAGCTTGGTCGTGGGGGCGAACACTGAAGCTTTCTTT. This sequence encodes CASSLVVGANTEAFF.

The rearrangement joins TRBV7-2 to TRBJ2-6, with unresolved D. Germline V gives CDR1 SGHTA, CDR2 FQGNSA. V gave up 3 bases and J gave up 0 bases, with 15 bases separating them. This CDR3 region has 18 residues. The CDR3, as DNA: TGTGCCAGCAGCTTCCGACGGGCTAAGCACTCTGGGGCCAACGTCCTGACTTTC. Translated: CASSFRRAKHSGANVLTF.

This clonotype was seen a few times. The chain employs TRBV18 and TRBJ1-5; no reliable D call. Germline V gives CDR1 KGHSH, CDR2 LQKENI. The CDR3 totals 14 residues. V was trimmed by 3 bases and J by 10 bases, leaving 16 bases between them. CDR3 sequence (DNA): TGTGCCAGCTCACCGTTTGGTCCTAACCAACCCCAGCATTTT. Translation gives CASSPFGPNQPQHF.

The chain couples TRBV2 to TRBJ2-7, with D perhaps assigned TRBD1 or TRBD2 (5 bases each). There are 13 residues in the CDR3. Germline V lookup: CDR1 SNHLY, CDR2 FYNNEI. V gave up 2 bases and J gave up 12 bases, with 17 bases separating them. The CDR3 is CASSELIRQRGYF. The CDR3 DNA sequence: TGTGCCAGCAGTGAACTTATTCGGCAGAGGGGGTACTTC.

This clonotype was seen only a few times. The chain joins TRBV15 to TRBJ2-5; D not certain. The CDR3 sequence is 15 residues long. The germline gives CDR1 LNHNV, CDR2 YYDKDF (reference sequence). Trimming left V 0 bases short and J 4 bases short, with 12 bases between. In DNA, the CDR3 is TGTGCCACCAGCAGAGATTTTTTTGGGGTAGAGACCCAGTACTTC. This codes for CATSRDFFGVETQYF.

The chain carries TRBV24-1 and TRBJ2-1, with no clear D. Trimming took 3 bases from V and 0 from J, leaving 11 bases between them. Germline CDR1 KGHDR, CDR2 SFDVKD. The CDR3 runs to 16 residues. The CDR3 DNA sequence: TGTGCCACCAGTGATCGAGGAGTTGGCTCCTACAATGAGCAGTTCTTC. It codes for CATSDRGVGSYNEQFF.

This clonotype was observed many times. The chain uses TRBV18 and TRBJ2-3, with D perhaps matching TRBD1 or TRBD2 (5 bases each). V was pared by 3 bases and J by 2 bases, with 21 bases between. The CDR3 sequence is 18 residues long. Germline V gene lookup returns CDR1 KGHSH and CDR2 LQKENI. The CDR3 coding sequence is TGTGCCAGCTCACCCTTGGGACCCTCCTCCTCCTTCACAGATACGCAGTATTTT. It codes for CASSPLGPSSSFTDTQYF. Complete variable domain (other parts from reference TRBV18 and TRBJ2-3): NAGVMQNPRHLVRRRGQEARLRCSPMKGHSHVYWYRQLPEEGLKFMVYLQKENIIDESGMPKERFSAEFPKEGPSILRIQQVVRGDSAAYFCASSPLGPSSSFTDTQYFGPGTRLTVL.

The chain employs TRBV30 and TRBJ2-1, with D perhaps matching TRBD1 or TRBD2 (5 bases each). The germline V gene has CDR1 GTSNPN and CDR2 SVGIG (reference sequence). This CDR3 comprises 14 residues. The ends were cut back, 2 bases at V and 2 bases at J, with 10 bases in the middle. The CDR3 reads CAWSSTGPYNEQFF. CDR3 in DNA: TGTGCCTGGAGTTCTACGGGACCCTACAATGAGCAGTTCTTC.

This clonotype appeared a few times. This CDR3 reads CASSKGLAGQGYEQYF. DNA of the CDR3: TGTGCCAGCAGTAAGGGACTAGCGGGACAGGGCTACGAGCAGTACTTC. The chain uses TRBV6-5 and TRBJ2-7; 13 bases align to TRBD2. Unmatched junction bases numbered 7, after V lost 5 bases and J lost 3 bases. Germline lookup yields CDR1 MNHEY and CDR2 SVGAGI. This CDR3 contains 16 residues.

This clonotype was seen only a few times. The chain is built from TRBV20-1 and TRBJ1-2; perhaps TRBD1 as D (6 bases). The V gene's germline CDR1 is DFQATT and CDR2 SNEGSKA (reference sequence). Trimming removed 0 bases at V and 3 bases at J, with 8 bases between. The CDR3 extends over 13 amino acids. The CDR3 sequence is CSAREGAYYGYTF. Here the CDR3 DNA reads TGCAGTGCTAGAGAGGGGGCCTACTATGGCTACACCTTC.

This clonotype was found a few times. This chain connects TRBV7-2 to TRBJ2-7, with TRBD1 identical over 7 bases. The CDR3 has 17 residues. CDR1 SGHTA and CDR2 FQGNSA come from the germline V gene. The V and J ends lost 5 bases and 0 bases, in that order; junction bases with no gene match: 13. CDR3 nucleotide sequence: TGTGCCAGCAGCCCAACTCCCGACAGGGCTAGCTCCTACGAGCAGTACTTC. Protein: CASSPTPDRASSYEQYF. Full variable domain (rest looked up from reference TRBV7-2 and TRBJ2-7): GAGVSQSPSNKVTEKGKDVELRCDPISGHTALYWYRQSLGQGLEFLIYFQGNSAPDKSGLPSDRFSAERTGGSVSTLTIQRTQQEDSAVYLCASSPTPDRASSYEQYFGPGTRLTVT.

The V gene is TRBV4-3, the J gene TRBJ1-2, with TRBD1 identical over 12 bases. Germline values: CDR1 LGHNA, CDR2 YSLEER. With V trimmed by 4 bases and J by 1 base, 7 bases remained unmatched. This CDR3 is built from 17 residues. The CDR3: CASSRSGQGARNYGYTF. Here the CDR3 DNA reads TGCGCCAGCAGCCGGTCGGGACAGGGGGCGCGTAACTATGGCTACACCTTC.

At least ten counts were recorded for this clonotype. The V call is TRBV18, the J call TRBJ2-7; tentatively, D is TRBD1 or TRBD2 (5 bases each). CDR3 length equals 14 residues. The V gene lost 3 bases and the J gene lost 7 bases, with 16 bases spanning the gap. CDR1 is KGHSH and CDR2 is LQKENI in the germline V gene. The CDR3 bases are TGTGCCAGCTCACCGCAACTCGGGGCTGGAGAGCAGTACTTC. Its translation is CASSPQLGAGEQYF.

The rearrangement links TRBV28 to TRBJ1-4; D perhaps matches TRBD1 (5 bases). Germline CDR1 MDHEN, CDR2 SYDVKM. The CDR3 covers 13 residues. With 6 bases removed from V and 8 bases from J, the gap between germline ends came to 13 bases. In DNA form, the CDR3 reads TGTGCCAGCAGGGAGGGGCAGCTAGAAAAACTGTTTTTT. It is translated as CASREGQLEKLFF. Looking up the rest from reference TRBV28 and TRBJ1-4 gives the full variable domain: DVKVTQSSRYLVKRTGEKVFLECVQDMDHENMFWYRQDPGLGLRLIYFSYDVKMKEKGDIPEGYSVSREKKERFSLILESASTNQTSMYLCASREGQLEKLFFGSGTQLSVL.

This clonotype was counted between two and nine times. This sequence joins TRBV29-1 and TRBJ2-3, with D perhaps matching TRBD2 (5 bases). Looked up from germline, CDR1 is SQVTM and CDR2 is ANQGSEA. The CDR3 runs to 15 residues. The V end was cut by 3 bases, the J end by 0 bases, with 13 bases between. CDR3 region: CSVEAYGESTDTQYF. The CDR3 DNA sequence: TGCAGCGTTGAGGCATATGGGGAGAGCACAGATACGCAGTATTTT.

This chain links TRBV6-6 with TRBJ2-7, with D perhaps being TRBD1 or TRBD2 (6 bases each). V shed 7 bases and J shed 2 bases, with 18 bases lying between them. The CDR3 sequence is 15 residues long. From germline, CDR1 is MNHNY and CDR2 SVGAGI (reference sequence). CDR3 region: CASTHGGIYTYEQYF. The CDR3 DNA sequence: TGTGCCAGCACCCACGGGGGCATTTACACCTACGAGCAGTACTTC.

The CDR3 spells CASSLGTTYEQYF. In DNA form, the CDR3 reads TGTGCCAGCAGCTTGGGGACGACCTACGAGCAGTACTTC. The chain couples TRBV5-5 to TRBJ2-7; no clear D. The V gene's germline CDR1 is SGHKS and CDR2 YYEKEE (reference sequence). The CDR3 has 13 amino acids. The germline V and J ends were trimmed by 0 bases and 2 bases, with 6 bases remaining between them.

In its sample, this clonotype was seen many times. For the CDR3, the DNA is TGCAGTGCTGGACGAGTAGGCCACCTCGGGGATGGCTACACCTTC. Translation: CSAGRVGHLGDGYTF. V usage is TRBV20-1 and J usage is TRBJ1-2; D gene ambiguous. From germline, CDR1 is DFQATT and CDR2 SNEGSKA (reference sequence). With 5 bases removed from V and 6 bases from J, the gap between germline ends came to 22 bases. The length of the CDR3 is 15 residues.

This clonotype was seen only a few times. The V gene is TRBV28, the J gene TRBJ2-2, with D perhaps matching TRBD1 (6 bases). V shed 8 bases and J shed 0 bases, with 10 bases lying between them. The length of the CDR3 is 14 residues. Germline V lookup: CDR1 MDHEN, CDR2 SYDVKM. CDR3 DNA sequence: TGTGCCAGCTTTGCAGGGGCGAACACCGGGGAGCTGTTTTTT. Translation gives CASFAGANTGELFF.

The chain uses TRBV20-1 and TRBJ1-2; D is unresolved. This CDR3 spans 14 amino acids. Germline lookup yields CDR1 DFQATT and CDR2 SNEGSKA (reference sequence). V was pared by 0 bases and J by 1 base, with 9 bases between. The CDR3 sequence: CSAREEQNNYGYTF. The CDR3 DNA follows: TGCAGTGCTAGAGAAGAACAGAATAACTATGGCTACACCTTC.

The CDR3 region is CSASRTSPGGRAKNIQYF. The DNA of the CDR3 is TGCAGTGCTAGTCGCACGTCACCGGGAGGTCGAGCCAAAAACATTCAGTACTTC. V is TRBV20-1 and J is TRBJ2-4, with 7 positions matching TRBD2. There are 18 residues in the CDR3. The V gene's germline CDR1 is DFQATT and CDR2 SNEGSKA (reference sequence). V gave up 3 bases and J gave up 0 bases; unmatched junction bases: 14.

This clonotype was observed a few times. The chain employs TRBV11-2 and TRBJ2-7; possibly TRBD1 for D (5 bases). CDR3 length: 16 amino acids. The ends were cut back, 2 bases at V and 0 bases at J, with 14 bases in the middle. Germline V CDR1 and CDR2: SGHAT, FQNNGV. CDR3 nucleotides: TGTGCCAGCAGCTTACCCGACAGCCTCTTCTCCTACGAGCAGTACTTC. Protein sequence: CASSLPDSLFSYEQYF.

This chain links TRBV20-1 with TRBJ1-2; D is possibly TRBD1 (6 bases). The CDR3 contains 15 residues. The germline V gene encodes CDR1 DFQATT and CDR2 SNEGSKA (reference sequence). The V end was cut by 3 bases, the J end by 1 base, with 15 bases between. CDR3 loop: CSASPGGLVNYGYTF. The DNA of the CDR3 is TGCAGTGCTAGTCCCGGGGGGCTCGTTAACTATGGCTACACCTTC.

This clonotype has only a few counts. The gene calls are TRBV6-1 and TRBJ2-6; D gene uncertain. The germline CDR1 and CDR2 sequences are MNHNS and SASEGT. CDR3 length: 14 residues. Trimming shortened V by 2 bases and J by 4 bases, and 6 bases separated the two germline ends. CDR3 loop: CASSELAGANVLTF. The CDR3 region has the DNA TGTGCCAGCAGTGAATTGGCCGGGGCCAACGTCCTGACTTTC.